This T cell receptor (beta chain) is drawn from a study of OX40 agonist ivuxolimab in advanced cancers. Describing the broader study: The costimulatory receptor OX40 (CD134) was targeted by ivuxolimab, a fully human IgG2 agonistic monoclonal antibody. Peripheral TCRbeta sequencing aimed to test whether ivuxolimab altered TCR sequence diversity and caused clonal T-cell expansion. Partial responses occurred in three dose-escalation patients: two with cutaneous melanoma and one with hepatocellular carcinoma. In the dose-escalation cohort, around four fifths of patients were male, and the mean age was around 60 years with a range of about 20 to 80. The paper reports the monotherapy dose-escalation portion (N of about 50 patients) of the phase I ivuxolimab trial. Among the approximately 54 dose-escalation patients, about 20 had hepatocellular carcinoma, around 15 melanoma, 9 renal cell carcinoma and 9 head and neck cancer. Prior anti-PD-1, anti-PD-L1 or anti-CTLA-4 therapy was permitted, and approximately 42% of dose-escalation patients had received checkpoint inhibitors. Intravenous ivuxolimab was administered to patients every 2 weeks at six dose levels: 0.01, 0.1, 0.3, 1.5, 3 and 10 mg/kg.

Patients with a history of autoimmune disease or receiving systemic immunosuppression were excluded from the trial. Peripheral blood for TCR sequencing was collected from all dose cohorts at baseline, on cycle 4 day 1, and on cycle 7 day 1. The samples were drawn from a first-in-human, open-label, multicenter phase I dose-escalation trial of ivuxolimab. Adults with locally advanced or metastatic melanoma, renal cell carcinoma, hepatocellular carcinoma or head and neck squamous cell carcinoma were enrolled in the trial. CD4+ and CD8+ T cells were sorted separately from peripheral blood before TCR sequencing. Looking up the germline V gene (reference sequence) yields CDR1 MNHEY and CDR2 SMNVEV. Compared with germline, V lacks 2 bases and J lacks 1 base; bases without a gene match: 5. The CDR3, from cysteine to phenylalanine, totals 16 residues. Only the CDR3 DNA stays, 48 bases, in frame from base 1.

Only one count was recorded for this clone. Its antigen is unknown. No clone much larger than this one lies a single base away; base qualities are absent. Study-wide conclusions, independent of this receptor: Low levels of normalized T-cell clonal expansion were also seen in some patients who did not respond. Clonal expansion of both CD4+ and CD8+ blood T cells was observed from baseline to week 6 at doses 0.1 to 3.0 mg/kg. The antigen specificity of the peripheral T cells that underwent clonal expansion was not determined. In the 0.1-3.0 mg/kg groups, partial responders were among the patients with the lowest normalized peripheral clonal expansion, particularly in CD8+ T cells. After ivuxolimab, expanded clones were on average more numerous among CD8+ T cells than among CD4+ T cells.

Genomic DNA was isolated from the sorted cells so that the TCRbeta CDR3 region could be sequenced. The immunoSEQ Assay was used to sequence the TCRbeta CDR3 regions. TCRdb holds this immuneACCESS table with in-frame rearrangements only. Some clones are missing; in checked studies, unresolved V genes explain under half, and the rest has no known cause. In this sample the table shows under 90,000 clones, 85% to 90% of which occur a single time. The ten largest make up roughly 0.9% of the sample. The chain joins TRBV27 to TRBJ2-1; 7 bases in the junction line up with TRBD2. Sequenced material: CD4+ or CD8+ T cells sorted from blood, taken in a trial of the OX40 agonist ivuxolimab. The TCR sequence derives from an adult with an advanced solid tumor such as melanoma, head and neck, liver or kidney cancer. In nucleotide form, the sequence is TGTGCCAGCAGTTTAAGAAGCGGGAAGTCCTACAATGAGCAGTTCTTC. This sequence encodes CASSLRSGKSYNEQFF.